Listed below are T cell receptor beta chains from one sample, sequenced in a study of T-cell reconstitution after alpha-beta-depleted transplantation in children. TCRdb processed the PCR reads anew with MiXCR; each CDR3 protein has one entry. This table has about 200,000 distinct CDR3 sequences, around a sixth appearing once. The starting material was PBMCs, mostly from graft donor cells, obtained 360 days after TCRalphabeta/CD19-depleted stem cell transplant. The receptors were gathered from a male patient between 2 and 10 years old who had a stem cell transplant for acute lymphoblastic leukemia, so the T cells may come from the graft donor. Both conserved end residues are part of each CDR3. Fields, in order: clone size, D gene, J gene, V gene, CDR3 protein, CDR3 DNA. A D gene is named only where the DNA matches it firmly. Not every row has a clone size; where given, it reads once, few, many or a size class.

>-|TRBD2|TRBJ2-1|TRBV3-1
CASSHNSGGYNEQFF
TGTGCCAGCAGCCATAATAGCGGGGGGTACAATGAGCAGTTCTTC
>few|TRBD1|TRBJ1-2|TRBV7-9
CASSSDRESPGYTF
TGTGCCAGCAGCTCAGACAGGGAGTCTCCTGGCTACACCTTC
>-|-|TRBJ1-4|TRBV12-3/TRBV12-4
CASSFANEKLFF
TGTGCCAGCAGTTTTGCTAATGAAAAACTGTTTTTT
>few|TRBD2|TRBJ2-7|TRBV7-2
CASKVAGAGYEQYF
TGTGCCAGCAAAGTAGCGGGGGCGGGCTACGAGCAGTACTTC
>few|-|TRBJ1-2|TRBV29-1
CSVEGPEITF
TGCAGCGTTGAAGGGCCCGAGATCACCTTC
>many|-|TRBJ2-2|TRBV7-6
CASSLGPGAGELFF
TGTGCCAGCAGCCTAGGCCCTGGAGCCGGGGAGCTGTTTTTT
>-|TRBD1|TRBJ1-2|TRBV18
CASSLAGTGEGYTF
TGTGCCAGCTCACTCGCCGGGACAGGGGAAGGCTACACCTTC
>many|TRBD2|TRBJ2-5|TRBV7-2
CASSSGLARETQYF
TGTGCCAGCAGCTCGGGACTAGCGAGAGAGACCCAGTACTTC
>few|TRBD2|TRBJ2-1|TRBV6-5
CASSYGGLANEQFF
TGTGCCAGCAGTTACGGGGGACTAGCAAATGAGCAGTTCTTC
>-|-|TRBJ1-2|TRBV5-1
CASSTKWWWDGYTF
TGCGCCAGCAGCACGAAGTGGTGGTGGGATGGCTACACCTTC
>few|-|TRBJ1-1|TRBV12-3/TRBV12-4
CASSSSRPNTEAFF
TGTGCCAGCAGTTCGAGCAGGCCGAACACTGAAGCTTTCTTT
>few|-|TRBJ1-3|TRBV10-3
CAIRQGDSGNTIYF
TGTGCCATCAGACAGGGAGACTCTGGAAACACCATATATTTT
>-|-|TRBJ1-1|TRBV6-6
CASTHSTGEAFF
TGTGCCAGCACCCATTCAACAGGGGAAGCTTTCTTT
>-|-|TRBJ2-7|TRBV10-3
CAISDTLWQDSYEQYF
TGTGCCATCAGTGACACCTTGTGGCAGGACTCCTACGAGCAGTACTTC
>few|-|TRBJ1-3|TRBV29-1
CSVDGASGNTIYF
TGCAGCGTTGACGGGGCGTCTGGAAACACCATATATTTT
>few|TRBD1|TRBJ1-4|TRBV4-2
CASSHPSLAGQGGSGEKLFF
TGTGCCAGCAGCCATCCGTCGTTGGCGGGACAGGGCGGTTCAGGTGAAAAACTGTTTTTT
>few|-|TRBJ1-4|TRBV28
CASSFPVRGNEKLFF
TGTGCCAGCAGTTTCCCCGTCAGGGGTAATGAAAAACTGTTTTTT
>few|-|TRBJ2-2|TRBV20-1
CSARKGQVDTGELFF
TGCAGTGCTAGGAAAGGGCAGGTGGACACCGGGGAGCTGTTTTTT
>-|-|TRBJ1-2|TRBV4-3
CASSQDGQNYGYTF
TGCGCCAGCAGCCAAGATGGGCAAAACTATGGCTACACCTTC
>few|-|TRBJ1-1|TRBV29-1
CSVPVRGADTEAFF
TGCAGCGTCCCTGTCCGGGGGGCGGACACTGAAGCTTTCTTT
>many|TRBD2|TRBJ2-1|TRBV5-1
CASSAASGSYNEQFF
TGCGCCAGCAGCGCCGCTAGCGGGAGTTATAATGAGCAGTTCTTC
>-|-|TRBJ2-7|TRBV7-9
CASSRPGSEQYF
TGTGCCAGCAGCCGACCGGGAAGCGAGCAGTACTTC
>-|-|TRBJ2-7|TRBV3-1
CASSQEVGDLESEQYF
TGTGCCAGCAGCCAAGAGGTGGGGGATTTGGAGTCCGAGCAGTACTTC
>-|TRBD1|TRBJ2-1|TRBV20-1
CSIRTGYNEQFF
TGCAGTATCCGGACAGGCTACAATGAGCAGTTCTTC
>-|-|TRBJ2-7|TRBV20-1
CSADLDGATYEQYF
TGCAGTGCTGATCTTGATGGGGCCACCTACGAGCAGTACTTC
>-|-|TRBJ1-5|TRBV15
CATSRGSFQPQHF
TGTGCCACCAGCAGAGGCAGTTTCCAGCCCCAGCATTTT
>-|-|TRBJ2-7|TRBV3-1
CASSQDPSGALLSHEQYF
TGTGCCAGCAGCCAAGATCCGTCGGGGGCCCTGCTGAGTCACGAGCAGTACTTC
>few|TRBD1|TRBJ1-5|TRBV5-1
CASSPETGGVQPQHF
TGCGCCAGCAGCCCTGAAACAGGGGGCGTTCAGCCCCAGCATTTT
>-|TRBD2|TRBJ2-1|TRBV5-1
CASSLKRGGIRNEQFF
TGCGCCAGCAGCCTGAAGCGGGGGGGCATTCGCAATGAGCAGTTCTTC
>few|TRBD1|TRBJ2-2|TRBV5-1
CASSFDRATGELFF
TGCGCCAGCAGCTTCGACAGGGCCACCGGGGAGCTGTTTTTT
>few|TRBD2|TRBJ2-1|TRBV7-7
CASSPQRGSYNEQFF
TGTGCCAGCAGCCCCCAGCGGGGCTCCTACAATGAGCAGTTCTTC
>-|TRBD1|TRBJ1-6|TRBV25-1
CASLGTGPNSPLHF
TGTGCCAGTCTGGGGACAGGTCCTAATTCACCCCTCCACTTT
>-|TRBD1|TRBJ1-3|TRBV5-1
CASSQGTASSGNTIYF
TGCGCCAGCAGCCAGGGGACAGCCTCCTCTGGAAACACCATATATTTT
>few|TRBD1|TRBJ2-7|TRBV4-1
CASSPGERDRGYEQYF
TGCGCCAGCAGCCCCGGTGAAAGGGACAGGGGCTACGAGCAGTACTTC
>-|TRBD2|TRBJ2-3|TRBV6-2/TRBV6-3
CASSPSGLAGGPDTQYF
TGTGCCAGCAGTCCCTCCGGACTAGCGGGGGGCCCAGATACGCAGTATTTT
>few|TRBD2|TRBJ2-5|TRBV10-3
CAISSGRSGIQETQYF
TGTGCCATCAGTAGTGGACGGAGCGGGATCCAAGAGACCCAGTACTTC
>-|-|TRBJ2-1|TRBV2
CASRGGGSSYNEQFF
TGTGCCAGCAGGGGAGGAGGGAGCTCCTACAATGAGCAGTTCTTC
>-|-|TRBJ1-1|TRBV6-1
CASSPGHASQNTEPFF
TGTGCCAGCAGCCCTGGGCACGCTTCCCAGAACACTGAACCTTTCTTT
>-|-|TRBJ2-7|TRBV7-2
CASRRPRSGPSSYEQYF
TGTGCCAGCAGAAGGCCCAGGTCCGGGCCCAGCTCCTACGAGCAGTACTTC
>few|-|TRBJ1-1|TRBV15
CAITQGTNTEAFF
TGTGCCATAACCCAGGGTACGAACACTGAAGCTTTCTTT
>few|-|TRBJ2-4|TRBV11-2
CASSLGEPLGKNIQYF
TGTGCCAGCAGCTTAGGTGAACCTTTGGGAAAAAACATTCAGTACTTC
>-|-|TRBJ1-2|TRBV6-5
CASSWYRENYGYTF
TGTGCCAGCAGTTGGTACAGGGAAAACTATGGCTACACCTTC
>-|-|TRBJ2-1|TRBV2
CASIGNEQFF
TGTGCCAGCATCGGCAATGAGCAGTTCTTC
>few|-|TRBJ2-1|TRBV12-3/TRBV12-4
CASNQAYNEQFF
TGTGCCAGCAACCAAGCCTACAATGAGCAGTTCTTC
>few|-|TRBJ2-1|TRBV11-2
CASSSGIRDEQFF
TGTGCCAGCAGCTCGGGGATCCGGGACGAGCAGTTCTTC